A selection of T cell receptor beta chains follows, all from one sample in a study of radiotherapy plus CTLA-4 blockade in lung cancer. Profiling relied on immunoSEQ multiplex PCR, and the TCRdb table lists in-frame clones only, not all of them. The data show roughly 75,000 clones, about four fifths seen once. The specimen comprised peripheral blood, sampled from a patient treated with radiotherapy plus ipilimumab. These receptors came from a human donor with non-small cell lung cancer who had stable disease on radiotherapy plus ipilimumab. The CDR3 runs from the conserved cysteine through the conserved F or W. The D gene is left open where the match is weak. Only part of the rows carry a size: once, few, many, or a class if the clone is expanded.

cdr3_length,j_call,v_call,clone_size,d_call,cdr3_nt,cdr3_aa
15,TRBJ1-6,TRBV18,NA,NA,TGTGCCAGCTCGCAGGGTTCCCAAGATAATTCACCCCTCCACTTT,CASSQGSQDNSPLHF
17,TRBJ1-2,TRBV19,NA,NA,TGTGCCAGTAGTCGCATACCCCCGCGACAGGCTAACTATGGCTACACCTTC,CASSRIPPRQANYGYTF
15,TRBJ2-7,TRBV27,NA,NA,TGTGCCAGCAGTTTAAGGCGGGTCGTAACCTACGAGCAGTACTTC,CASSLRRVVTYEQYF
15,TRBJ2-3,TRBV19,NA,NA,TGTGCCAGTAGTCCCCGGGGTGACGACACAGATACGCAGTATTTT,CASSPRGDDTDTQYF
15,TRBJ1-2,TRBV18,NA,NA,TGTGCCAGCTCACCAGGGACAACTAGGTCGAGTGGCTACACCTTC,CASSPGTTRSSGYTF
14,TRBJ2-7,TRBV27,NA,TRBD2,TGTGCCAGCAGTTTACTAGCGGGTACCTACGAGCAGTACTTC,CASSLLAGTYEQYF
13,TRBJ1-2,TRBV19,few,NA,TGTGCCAGTAGTGTCCAGGGGTCATATGGCTACACCTTC,CASSVQGSYGYTF
18,TRBJ2-1,TRBV19,NA,TRBD2,TGTGCCAGTAGTGCTTGGACTAGCGGGAGGGCCGGGTGGAATGAGCAGTTCTTC,CASSAWTSGRAGWNEQFF
17,TRBJ2-3,TRBV30,NA,TRBD1,TGTGCCTGGAGTCCGCAGGACAGGCGCAGAGTTACAGATACGCAGTATTTT,CAWSPQDRRRVTDTQYF
13,TRBJ1-4,TRBV6-1,NA,NA,TGTGCCAGCAGCGACAGACCTAATGAAAAACTGTTTTTT,CASSDRPNEKLFF
15,TRBJ2-6,TRBV9,NA,NA,TGTGCCAGCAGCGTACAGGGACCTGGGGCCAACGTCCTGACTTTC,CASSVQGPGANVLTF
15,TRBJ2-3,TRBV5-1,NA,NA,TGCGCCAGCAGCTTGGAGGAGACGGGAAGAGATACGCAGTATTTT,CASSLEETGRDTQYF
14,TRBJ1-1,TRBV7-3,NA,NA,TGTGCCAGCAGCCCCCTGGGGGGTCACACTGAAGCTTTCTTT,CASSPLGGHTEAFF
15,TRBJ1-2,TRBV7-2,NA,NA,TGTGCCAGCAGCTCGCTTCCGGGTGGTAACTATGGCTACACCTTC,CASSSLPGGNYGYTF
12,TRBJ2-1,TRBV11-3,NA,NA,TGTGCCAGCAGCTTTGCCTACAATGAGCAGTTCTTC,CASSFAYNEQFF
17,TRBJ2-3,TRBV4-1,NA,NA,TGCGCCAGCAGCCAAGATCGGTCGGCCCCAGGGAAAGATACGCAGTATTTT,CASSQDRSAPGKDTQYF
15,TRBJ2-7,TRBV6-5,few,TRBD1,TGTGCCAGCAGTTACTCAGCCGGCAGGGGGCACGAGCAGTACTTC,CASSYSAGRGHEQYF
13,TRBJ1-1,TRBV11-3,NA,NA,TGTGCCAGCAGCAGGGAAGAAGGCACTGAAGCTTTCTTT,CASSREEGTEAFF
16,TRBJ1-3,TRBV5-1,NA,TRBD1,TGCGCCAGCAGCACGGACAGGTTGAGCTCTGGAAACACCATATATTTT,CASSTDRLSSGNTIYF
16,TRBJ2-7,TRBV2,NA,TRBD1,TGTGCCAGCAGCGCGGGACAGGGGATGGGACGTAGCGAGCAGTACTTC,CASSAGQGMGRSEQYF
12,TRBJ2-2,TRBV6-4,NA,NA,TGTGCCAGCAGTGAGAACACCGGGGAGCTGTTTTTT,CASSENTGELFF
14,TRBJ1-5,TRBV28,NA,NA,TGTGCCAGCAGTGGAGGGCTTAGCAATCAGCCCCAGCATTTT,CASSGGLSNQPQHF
16,TRBJ2-3,TRBV7-8,NA,TRBD1,TGTGCCAGCAGCTTAAGGGACAGCCAAAGCACAGATACGCAGTATTTT,CASSLRDSQSTDTQYF
14,TRBJ2-7,TRBV28,few,NA,TGTGCCAGCAGTCCACCGGGACGGCCCTACGAGCAGTACTTC,CASSPPGRPYEQYF
12,TRBJ1-2,TRBV2,NA,NA,TGTGCCAGCAGTGAAGATAGGGTTGGCTACACCTTC,CASSEDRVGYTF
14,TRBJ2-7,TRBV11-1,NA,NA,TGTGCCAGCAGCTTACCGGGGCGCTTAGACGAGCAGTACTTC,CASSLPGRLDEQYF
15,TRBJ2-7,TRBV6-5,NA,NA,TGTGCCAGCAGTGCCGGACAACCGAGCTCCTACGAGCAGTACTTC,CASSAGQPSSYEQYF
11,TRBJ2-3,TRBV5-8,NA,NA,TGTGCCAGCAGCTCGGTATTAGGGCAGTATTTT,CASSSVLGQYF
14,TRBJ2-3,TRBV5-1,NA,NA,TGCGCCAGCAGCGATGCCCCGGGCCCAGATACGCAGTATTTT,CASSDAPGPDTQYF
14,TRBJ1-2,TRBV4-1,once,NA,TGCGCCAGCAGCCAAGAAGGAGGCAGCTATGGCTACACCTTC,CASSQEGGSYGYTF
14,TRBJ2-3,TRBV9,few,TRBD2,TGTGCCAGCAGCCCGGGGGGTAGCACAGATACGCAGTATTTT,CASSPGGSTDTQYF
15,TRBJ2-5,TRBV11-2,NA,NA,TGTGCCAGCAGCCATATAGGGGCAATACAAGAGACCCAGTACTTC,CASSHIGAIQETQYF
14,TRBJ1-2,TRBV28,NA,TRBD1,TGTGCCAGCTCTCCCCCAGCGGACAGGGGTGGCTACACCTTC,CASSPPADRGGYTF
17,TRBJ1-5,TRBV19,once,NA,TGTGCCAGTAGTATGGGGGTCGTAAGGGACAGCAATCAGCCCCAGCATTTT,CASSMGVVRDSNQPQHF
15,TRBJ1-2,TRBV14,NA,NA,TGTGCCAGCAGCCAAGAATCTTGGGGTAACTATGGCTACACCTTC,CASSQESWGNYGYTF
15,TRBJ1-5,TRBV19,NA,NA,TGTGCCAGTAGTATAGATAGAGGCGTCTATCAGCCCCAGCATTTT,CASSIDRGVYQPQHF
13,TRBJ1-1,TRBV28,NA,TRBD1,TGTGCCAGCTGGGGACAGGGGAACACTGAAGCTTTCTTT,CASWGQGNTEAFF
15,TRBJ2-7,TRBV11-2,NA,TRBD1,TGTGCCAGCAGCTTAGTAGGGGGCAACCCTTACGAGCAGTACTTC,CASSLVGGNPYEQYF
12,TRBJ1-2,TRBV7-9,NA,NA,TGTGCCAGCAGCTTATCCGCGGGGGACTACACCTTC,CASSLSAGDYTF
14,TRBJ2-3,TRBV6-4,once,NA,TGTGCCAGCAGCTCCGGGACTAGCACAGATACGCAGTATTTT,CASSSGTSTDTQYF